A selection of T cell receptor beta chains follows, all from one sample in a study of Ad26.COV2.S vaccination and SARS-CoV-2 variants. Some clones are missing from TCRdb's copy, which holds only in-frame ones; the method was immunoSEQ multiplex PCR. In the table there are some 190,000 clones, roughly nine tenths of which are singletons. The sequencing here drew on peripheral blood, taken after recovery from COVID-19. The receptors come from a human donor who had recovered from COVID-19. The CDR3 runs from the conserved cysteine through the conserved F or W. Each record gives: V gene, D gene, J gene, clone size, CDR3 protein, CDR3 DNA. D genes are given only for firm matches. A clone size is listed for some rows: how often the clone was seen (once, few, many), or a class if it is expanded.

TRBV7-3,TRBD2,TRBJ2-1,NA,CASSSLAGPYNEQFF,TGTGCCAGCAGCTCCCTAGCGGGACCATACAATGAGCAGTTCTTC
TRBV4-1,NA,TRBJ1-5,NA,CANSHIQGNQPQHF,TGCGCCAACAGCCATATACAGGGAAATCAGCCCCAGCATTTT
TRBV7-3,NA,TRBJ2-1,NA,CASSLSTAAYNEQFF,TGTGCCAGCAGCTTAAGTACGGCGGCCTACAATGAGCAGTTCTTC
TRBV5-4,TRBD1,TRBJ1-2,NA,CASSLPGQGGYGYTF,TGTGCCAGCAGCTTACCGGGACAGGGAGGCTATGGCTACACCTTC
TRBV6-5,NA,TRBJ1-6,NA,CASTQGSYSPLHF,TGTGCCAGCACACAGGGATCCTACTCACCCCTCCACTTT
TRBV10-3,NA,TRBJ2-3,NA,CAISLTQASTDTQYF,TGTGCCATCAGCCTGACGCAGGCTAGCACAGATACGCAGTATTTT
TRBV19,NA,TRBJ2-5,NA,CASSRDLLGETQYF,TGTGCCAGTAGCCGGGACCTATTAGGGGAGACCCAGTACTTC
TRBV10-2,NA,TRBJ1-6,few,CASSAGWRSPLHF,TGCGCCAGCAGTGCCGGGTGGAGATCACCCCTCCACTTT
TRBV19,NA,TRBJ2-5,NA,CASSTTLGAETQYF,TGTGCCAGTAGTACCACCTTGGGGGCAGAGACCCAGTACTTC
TRBV11-3,TRBD1,TRBJ2-1,NA,CASSLRGQYNEQFF,TGTGCCAGCAGCTTAAGGGGGCAATACAATGAGCAGTTCTTC
TRBV6-9,TRBD1,TRBJ1-5,NA,CASSFLWDRGRFCNQPQHF,TGTGCCAGCAGTTTTTTGTGGGACAGGGGGAGATTTTGCAATCAGCCCCAGCATTTT
TRBV18,NA,TRBJ1-3,NA,CASSPLIMSKSQNTIYF,TGTGCCAGCTCACCACTTATCATGTCCAAATCACAGAACACCATATATTTT
TRBV18,NA,TRBJ1-4,NA,CASSPRDLSTNEKLFF,TGTGCCAGCTCGCCGAGGGATCTCTCAACTAATGAAAAACTGTTTTTT
TRBV19,NA,TRBJ2-2,NA,CASRLQGSGHTGELFF,TGTGCCAGTAGACTTCAGGGGTCAGGGCACACCGGGGAGCTGTTTTTT
TRBV12-3/TRBV12-4,NA,TRBJ1-2,NA,CASFRGNYGYTF,TGTGCCAGCTTCAGGGGAAACTATGGCTACACCTTC
TRBV2,TRBD2,TRBJ2-5,many,CASSEAAGGPGVGMMETQYF,TGTGCCAGCAGTGAAGCAGCGGGGGGGCCCGGGGTCGGTATGATGGAGACCCAGTACTTC
TRBV5-6,NA,TRBJ2-3,NA,CASSLLKGTDTQYF,TGTGCCAGCAGCTTGCTCAAGGGGACAGATACGCAGTATTTT
TRBV19,NA,TRBJ1-6,NA,CASSAGENSPLHF,TGTGCCAGTAGTGCGGGGGAGAATTCACCCCTCCACTTT
TRBV11-1,NA,TRBJ2-7,NA,CASSPIEGAEQYF,TGTGCCAGCAGCCCTATCGAGGGTGCCGAGCAGTACTTC
TRBV7-9,NA,TRBJ2-7,once,CASSSDLSRSYEQYF,TGTGCCAGCAGTTCCGATTTGTCCCGGTCCTACGAGCAGTACTTC
TRBV6-6,NA,TRBJ2-3,once,CASSQTHPGHTTHTDTQYF,TGTGCCAGCAGTCAAACTCACCCGGGACATACAACCCATACAGATACGCAGTATTTT
TRBV18,NA,TRBJ2-1,NA,CASGTSAGDNEQFF,TGTGCCAGCGGAACTAGTGCCGGGGACAATGAGCAGTTCTTC
TRBV18,NA,TRBJ2-3,once,CASSRLTSLPTDTQYF,TGTGCCAGTTCTCGTCTAACTAGCCTCCCCACAGATACGCAGTATTTT
TRBV12-3/TRBV12-4,NA,TRBJ2-1,NA,CASTKPSHWEQFF,TGTGCCAGCACCAAACCGAGCCACTGGGAGCAGTTCTTC
TRBV28,NA,TRBJ2-2,many,CASSLWGRYSPGELFF,TGTGCCAGCAGTTTGTGGGGGCGCTATTCCCCCGGGGAGCTGTTTTTT